This T cell receptor (beta chain) was observed in a study of T cell responses to AZD1222 COVID-19 vaccine. Study conclusions and caveats: Nearly half of unique spike-specific TCRs reportedly avoided B.1.351 and B.1.1.7 mutated regions. Females outnumbered males among donors, who were mostly white British; clonal diversity was possibly underestimated. Repertoires in all cases were sampled only once the peak T cell response had passed. Among AZD1222 vaccinees, only six or seven were seropositive at baseline.

Assay used: immunoSEQ multiplex PCR; TCRdb lists only in-frame clones, some missing. Among about 110,000 clones listed, about 85% were seen once. Turning to this clone: What it recognizes is unknown.

V gave up 0 bases and J gave up 4 bases; unmatched junction bases: 5. Germline-derived CDR1 and CDR2 are SGDLS and YYNGEE. CDR3 size: 16 residues. The V call is TRBV9, the J call TRBJ1-5, with TRBD1 matching 9 bases. The sample here was peripheral blood, taken on day 0 of AZD1222 vaccination. The sequence derives from an adult in good health. The DNA for the CDR3 is TGTGCCAGCAGCGTAGGGACAGGGGCGCAAAATCAGCCCCAGCATTTT. Residues: CASSVGTGAQNQPQHF.